These 21 T cell receptor beta chains came from one sample sequenced in a study of blood T cell repertoires in COVID-19. Profiling relied on immunoSEQ multiplex PCR, and the TCRdb table lists in-frame clones only, not all of them. The table includes roughly 87,000 clones, over 80% detected once. The sequencing sample was made of peripheral blood. The receptors here all came from a woman in her seventies with acute or convalescent COVID-19.

This clone has only a few counts. The J gene is TRBJ2-7, the V gene TRBV7-2; weak D call: TRBD1 (6 bases). The CDR3 length is 12 residues. Germline values: CDR1 SGHTA, CDR2 FQGNSA. Trimming pared 11 bases from V and 6 bases from J, leaving 17 bases between. This CDR3 is CAAVQVTGEQYF. CDR3 DNA: TGTGCCGCCGTCCAGGTGACAGGCGAGCAGTACTTC. Filled out from reference TRBV7-2 and TRBJ2-7, the complete variable domain reads GAGVSQSPSNKVTEKGKDVELRCDPISGHTALYWYRQSLGQGLEFLIYFQGNSAPDKSGLPSDRFSAERTGGSVSTLTIQRTQQEDSAVYLCAAVQVTGEQYFGPGTRLTVT.

The rearrangement uses TRBV3-1 (or the pseudogene TRBV3-2) and TRBJ1-4, with a weak D call TRBD1 (6 bases). The V end lost 6 bases, the J end lost 8 bases, and 16 bases lay between the germline ends. Germline CDR1 and CDR2: LGHDT and YNNKEL (reference sequence). CDR3 length equals 14 residues. CDR3 amino acids: CASRPTGIEEKLFF. As DNA, the CDR3 is TGTGCCAGCAGGCCGACAGGAATAGAGGAAAAACTGTTTTTT.

CDR3 region: CASSVGGAKGPPLHF. The CDR3 DNA reads TGTGCCAGCAGCGTGGGGGGGGCTAAAGGGCCACCCCTCCACTTT. The gene calls are TRBV9 and TRBJ1-6, with D possibly TRBD1 on 6 matching bases. The CDR3 is 15 amino acids. V was clipped by 2 bases and J by 11 bases, with 17 bases between them. Germline values: CDR1 SGDLS, CDR2 YYNGEE.

The V gene is TRBV3-1 (or the pseudogene TRBV3-2), the J gene TRBJ1-2; TRBD1 is a possible D gene (5 bases). From germline, CDR1 is LGHDT and CDR2 YNNKEL (reference sequence). The CDR3 extends over 11 amino acids. The ends were cut back, 3 bases at V and 6 bases at J, with 5 bases in the middle. In DNA form, the CDR3 reads TGTGCCAGCAGCCACAGGGATGGCTACACCTTC. This encodes CASSHRDGYTF.

The V gene is TRBV27, the J gene TRBJ1-2; 8 bases are a match to TRBD1. Trimming removed 10 bases from V and 4 bases from J; junction bases left unmatched: 8. This CDR3 has 13 amino acids. The germline V gene has CDR1 MNHEY and CDR2 SMNVEV (reference sequence). The CDR3 protein is CATSFGTGYGYTF. CDR3 bases: TGTGCCACCTCGTTCGGGACAGGCTATGGCTACACCTTC.

The rearrangement uses TRBV28 and TRBJ1-5; 9 positions agree with TRBD1. CDR1 is MDHEN, CDR2 SYDVKM, per germline. V lost 6 bases to trimming and J lost 5 bases; unmatched junction nucleotides: 5. The CDR3 totals 14 residues. CDR3 sequence (DNA): TGTGCCAGCAGGGGGACAGGGCGACATCAGCCCCAGCATTTT. Protein: CASRGTGRHQPQHF.

The chain carries TRBV2 and TRBJ2-7, with TRBD2 matching over 8 bases. Germline V lookup: CDR1 SNHLY, CDR2 FYNNEI. Losses at the gene ends were 7 bases for V and 2 bases for J; bases not matched to a gene: 7. The CDR3 has 14 residues. The CDR3 sequence is CASTIGRGAYEQYF. The CDR3 nucleotides read TGTGCCAGCACAATAGGGCGGGGGGCCTACGAGCAGTACTTC.

The genes are TRBV7-8 and TRBJ2-2; 10 positions match TRBD2. CDR1 and CDR2 (germline): SGHVS, FQNEAQ. CDR3 size: 19 residues. Trimming took 7 bases from V and 3 from J; bases not matched to a gene: 17. Here the CDR3 DNA reads TGTGCCAGCACCACTACGGCTAGCGGGGGCGGCGGGGACACCGGGGAGCTGTTTTTT. The encoded protein is CASTTTASGGGGDTGELFF.

In this sample, this clone turned up a few times. The CDR3 reads CASSFSTGESPLHF. The DNA of the CDR3 is TGTGCCAGCAGTTTCTCGACAGGGGAATCACCCCTCCACTTT. The chain links TRBV27 to TRBJ1-6; 8 nucleotides agree with TRBD1. There are 14 residues in the CDR3. V gave up 3 bases and J gave up 10 bases; unmatched junction bases: 5. Germline V lookup: CDR1 MNHEY, CDR2 SMNVEV (reference sequence).

In its sample, this clone was seen once. The gene calls are TRBV6-6 and TRBJ1-1; 9 bases are shared with TRBD1. Germline-derived CDR1 and CDR2 are MNHNY and SVGAGI (reference sequence). After removal of 5 bases from V and 3 bases from J, the junction contained 4 bases not matched to a gene. This CDR3 has 14 amino acids. CDR3 amino acids: CASSPGQGHTEAFF. Here the CDR3 DNA reads TGTGCCAGCAGTCCGGGACAGGGACACACTGAAGCTTTCTTT.

The chain carries TRBV5-1 and TRBJ1-6; TRBD1 might be the D (5 bases). Germline V gives CDR1 SGHRS, CDR2 YFSETQ. Between the trimmed V and J ends, which lost 2 bases and 6 bases, there was a span of 12 bases. There are 15 residues in the CDR3. The CDR3 nucleotides read TGCGCCAGCAGCTTTATACCAGACAGTAATTCACCCCTCCACTTT. Its protein is CASSFIPDSNSPLHF.

This clone was seen just once. The chain employs TRBV19 and TRBJ2-7, with D unclear. The germline gives CDR1 LNHDA, CDR2 SQIVND (reference sequence). The CDR3 contains 15 residues. Trimming shortened V by 4 bases and J by 2 bases, and 15 bases separated the two germline ends. The CDR3 loop is CASSKVLATTYEQYF. The CDR3 DNA reads as TGTGCCAGTAGTAAGGTTCTGGCGACAACCTACGAGCAGTACTTC.

The chain carries TRBV11-3 and TRBJ1-1; D gene uncertain. This CDR3 comprises 13 residues. Trimming pared 3 bases from V and 1 base from J, leaving 6 bases between. Per the germline V gene, CDR1 is SGHNT and CDR2 is YENEEA. CDR3 region: CASSFAGNTEAFF. CDR3 in DNA: TGTGCCAGCAGCTTCGCGGGGAACACTGAAGCTTTCTTT.

This clone came up once. Here the CDR3 reads CASNQQGFVFDYTF. For the CDR3, the DNA is TGTGCCAGCAACCAACAGGGGTTTGTATTCGACTACACCTTC. J is TRBJ1-2 and V is TRBV2, with TRBD1 identical over 7 bases. The germline gives CDR1 SNHLY, CDR2 FYNNEI. The ends lost 7 bases at V and 10 bases at J; junction bases unmatched: 15. CDR3 length: 14 residues.

V usage is TRBV28 and J usage is TRBJ1-6; D is undetermined. Germline lookup yields CDR1 MDHEN and CDR2 SYDVKM. This CDR3 comprises 16 residues. Trimming pared 6 bases from V and 0 bases from J, leaving 12 bases between. The DNA for the CDR3 is TGTGCCAGCAGGGTGGACTCTCGCTCCTATAATTCACCCCTCCACTTT. This gives the protein CASRVDSRSYNSPLHF.

The chain employs TRBV6-5 and TRBJ2-2; no clear D gene. CDR1 is MNHEY, CDR2 SVGAGI, per germline. CDR3 length: 15 residues. Trimming stripped 6 bases from V and 0 bases from J, with 11 bases between. DNA of the CDR3: TGTGCCAGCAGCCGGGTCCTCGCGAACACCGGGGAGCTGTTTTTT. The encoded protein is CASSRVLANTGELFF.

This clone is a singleton in its sample. The chain recombines TRBV18 with TRBJ1-1, with 9 bases identical to TRBD1. Unmatched junction bases numbered 9, after V lost 6 bases and J lost 7 bases. The CDR3 has 14 amino acids. The germline gives CDR1 KGHSH, CDR2 LQKENI. In DNA, the CDR3 is TGTGCCAGCTCGTACGGACAGGGGTCGGTTGAAGCTTTCTTT. Protein: CASSYGQGSVEAFF.

In this sample, this clone turned up once. The chain combines TRBV9 with TRBJ1-1; D gene ambiguous. Germline V gene sequence: CDR1 SGDLS, CDR2 YYNGEE. V lost 2 bases and J 3 bases, leaving 14 bases between the germline ends. The CDR3 extends over 15 amino acids. The CDR3 nucleotides are TGTGCCAGCAGCGTTTACTCCGCTGTCGACACTGAAGCTTTCTTT. It translates to CASSVYSAVDTEAFF.

This clone was seen more than once but under ten times. The V call is TRBV4-2, the J call TRBJ2-7, with 11 nucleotides matching TRBD2. V shed 1 base and J 2 bases; nucleotides not matched to a gene: 1. The CDR3 length is 15 residues. Germline V gene lookup returns CDR1 LGHNA and CDR2 YNFKEQ. The DNA of the CDR3 is TGTGCCAGCAGCCAAGGGGGACTAGCGGCCTACGAGCAGTACTTC. Encoded protein: CASSQGGLAAYEQYF.

This chain uses TRBV29-1 with TRBJ2-5; TRBD2 matches at 10 bases. V lost 5 bases and J lost 4; bases outside the gene matches: 13. Germline CDR1 reads SQVTM; CDR2 reads ANQGSEA. The CDR3 is 16 residues long. The CDR3 reads CSVRFSGGLQVETQYF. The DNA for the CDR3 is TGCAGCGTTAGATTTAGCGGGGGGCTGCAGGTAGAGACCCAGTACTTC.

In this sample, this clone turned up once. This CDR3 is CASSQGLENTQYF. The CDR3 DNA follows: TGTGCCAGCAGCCAAGGACTAGAAAATACGCAGTATTTT. The V call is TRBV3-1 (or the pseudogene TRBV3-2), the J call TRBJ2-3, with a possible D match to TRBD2 (6 bases). CDR3 length equals 13 residues. V dropped 1 base and J dropped 7 bases, with 9 bases sitting between them. The germline V gene encodes CDR1 LGHDT and CDR2 YNNKEL (reference sequence).